A selection of T cell receptor beta chains follows, all from one sample in a study of metastatic and nonmetastatic thyroid tumors. TCRdb reprocessed the PCR reads via MiXCR. The sample carries 13,000 or so clones, more than 25% recorded once. The sequencing sample was made of tumor tissue. The receptors derive from a male donor with papillary thyroid cancer or a benign thyroid nodule (not recorded which). Some clones in this sample may be carry-over from other donors' samples. Both conserved end residues are part of each CDR3. Each record gives: J gene, V gene, clone size, D gene, CDR3 protein, CDR3 DNA. A D gene is named only where the DNA matches it firmly. A clone size is listed for some rows: how often the clone was seen (once, few, many), or a class if it is expanded.

TRBJ2-7 TRBV6-1 few - CASRTPHSSYEQYF TGTGCCAGCAGAACGCCGCACAGCTCCTACGAGCAGTACTTC
TRBJ2-2 TRBV7-8 - - CASSLKWAHTGELFF TGTGCCAGCAGTTTAAAGTGGGCGCACACCGGGGAGCTGTTTTTT
TRBJ2-7 TRBV7-8 - - CASSGYYEQYF TGTGCCAGCAGCGGGTACTACGAGCAGTACTTC
TRBJ2-2 TRBV12-3/TRBV12-4 - - CASSLAGVFNTGELFF TGTGCCAGCAGTTTAGCAGGGGTTTTTAACACCGGGGAGCTGTTTTTT
TRBJ1-1 TRBV2 few - CASSLPVRANTEAFF TGTGCCAGCAGCCTCCCCGTGCGGGCGAACACTGAAGCTTTCTTT
TRBJ2-5 TRBV5-4 - - CASSPIGVQETQYF TGTGCCAGCAGCCCGATCGGGGTTCAAGAGACCCAGTACTTC
TRBJ1-2 TRBV14 - - CASSQDRSYGYTF TGTGCCAGCAGCCAAGACAGATCCTATGGCTACACCTTC
TRBJ2-2 TRBV10-1 - - CASSESLGADTGELFF TGCGCCAGCAGTGAGTCGTTAGGGGCTGACACCGGGGAGCTGTTTTTT
TRBJ2-5 TRBV20-1 - - CSATAVRETQYF TGCAGTGCGACCGCGGTACGGGAGACCCAGTACTTC
TRBJ2-7 TRBV10-3 few TRBD1 CAISDPGTAYEQYF TGTGCCATCAGTGACCCAGGGACAGCATACGAGCAGTATTTC
TRBJ2-7 TRBV7-9 - TRBD1 CASSLEQGAFMEQYF TGTGCCAGCAGCTTAGAGCAGGGGGCATTTATGGAGCAGTACTTC
TRBJ2-7 TRBV7-9 - TRBD2 CASSLAGGPYEQYF TGTGCCAGCAGCCTAGCGGGAGGGCCCTACGAGCAGTACTTC
TRBJ2-3 TRBV19 few - CASSSRVRTDTQYF TGTGCCAGTAGTAGCAGGGTCAGGACAGATACGCAGTATTTT
TRBJ2-5 TRBV19 few TRBD2 CASSPSSGGQQETQYF TGTGCCAGTAGCCCCTCTAGCGGGGGGCAACAAGAGACCCAGTACTTC
TRBJ2-7 TRBV11-2 - - CASSSSGLEQYF TGTGCCAGCAGCTCGTCGGGTTTAGAGCAGTACTTC
TRBJ2-1 TRBV20-1 - - CSASKPHSYNEQFF TGCAGTGCTAGTAAGCCTCACTCCTACAATGAGCAGTTCTTC
TRBJ2-7 TRBV11-2 - TRBD1 CASSVRGQGPYEQYF TGTGCCAGCAGCGTCCGGGGACAGGGGCCCTACGAGCAGTACTTC
TRBJ2-7 TRBV11-2 - TRBD1 CASSHPSGTGGSYEQYF TGTGCCAGCAGCCATCCGAGTGGGACAGGGGGTTCCTACGAGCAGTACTTC
TRBJ1-1 TRBV19 - - CASSQRTYEAFF TGTGCCAGTAGTCAAAGAACCTATGAAGCTTTCTTT
TRBJ1-1 TRBV11-2 - TRBD1 CASSVQGGSTEAFF TGTGCCAGCAGCGTACAGGGGGGGAGCACTGAAGCTTTCTTT
TRBJ2-5 TRBV7-2 medium-sized - CASSYNRGKETQYF TGTGCCAGCAGTTATAATAGAGGGAAAGAGACCCAGTACTTC
TRBJ2-2 TRBV4-2 - TRBD2 CASSQTAGPTTGELFF TGTGCCAGCAGCCAAACAGCGGGACCGACTACCGGGGAGCTGTTTTTT
TRBJ2-3 TRBV12-3/TRBV12-4 few - CASGRRQWTDTQYF TGCGCCAGCGGTAGACGTCAGTGGACAGATACGCAGTATTTT
TRBJ2-7 TRBV6-2/TRBV6-3 few TRBD1 CASSGQPQSYEQYF TGTGCCTCATCGGGACAGCCGCAATCCTACGAGCAGTACTTC
TRBJ2-5 TRBV19 - TRBD1 CASSWTGGVQTQYF TGTGCCAGTAGTTGGACAGGGGGTGTCCAGACCCAGTACTTC
TRBJ2-1 TRBV19 - TRBD2 CASSIWTGTSGGNEQFF TGTGCCAGTAGTATTTGGACCGGGACTAGCGGAGGTAATGAGCAGTTCTTC
TRBJ1-1 TRBV12-3/TRBV12-4 few - CASSPRLGTEAFF TGTGCCAGCAGTCCCCGTTTAGGGACTGAAGCTTTCTTT
TRBJ2-5 TRBV20-1 once - CSASLNPRRETQYF TGCAGTGCTAGCCTTAACCCCAGGCGAGAGACCCAGTACTTC
TRBJ2-3 TRBV11-3 - - CASSLSRGVDTQYF TGTGCCAGCAGCTTATCGCGGGGCGTAGATACGCAGTATTTT
TRBJ2-1 TRBV11-2 - - CASSFSRNNEQFF TGTGCCAGCAGCTTCAGCAGGAACAATGAGCAGTTCTTC
TRBJ1-1 TRBV6-1 - - CASSSAWGTEAFF TGTGCCAGCAGTTCGGCTTGGGGCACTGAAGCTTTCTTT
TRBJ1-2 TRBV19 - - CASSISVYGYTF TGTGCCAGTAGTATTTCCGTCTATGGCTACACCTTC
TRBJ1-2 TRBV25-1 - - CASSEFTGFNGYTF TGTGCCAGCAGTGAATTCACAGGGTTCAATGGCTACACCTTC
TRBJ1-3 TRBV12-3/TRBV12-4 few - CASSLSQAGNTIYF TGTGCCAGCAGTTTATCACAGGCTGGAAACACCATATATTTT
TRBJ2-2 TRBV6-2/TRBV6-3 medium-sized - CASSYSTEQTGELFF TGTGCCAGCAGTTACTCGACAGAACAGACCGGGGAGCTGTTTTTT
TRBJ2-2 TRBV9 - - CASSVDHTGELFF TGTGCCAGCAGCGTAGATCACACCGGGGAGCTGTTTTTT
TRBJ1-5 TRBV5-1 - - CASSLGLGQPQHF TGCGCCAGCAGCTTGGGATTGGGTCAGCCCCAGCATTTT
TRBJ1-6 TRBV12-3/TRBV12-4 few TRBD1 CASSADRGDNSPLHF TGTGCCAGCAGTGCGGACAGGGGGGATAATTCACCCCTCCACTTT
TRBJ1-5 TRBV20-1 - - CSARQGRSNQPQHF TGCAGTGCTAGACAGGGGAGGTCCAATCAGCCCCAGCATTTT
TRBJ2-1 TRBV5-1 medium-sized TRBD2 CASSLSPLANEQFF TGCGCCAGCAGCTTGTCCCCACTAGCGAATGAGCAGTTCTTC
TRBJ2-1 TRBV20-1 medium-sized TRBD2 CSARFTSGTDEQFF TGCAGTGCTAGGTTTACTAGCGGGACGGATGAGCAGTTCTTC